This TCR beta chain was sequenced in a study of T cell repertoires in cytomegalovirus infection. V was shortened by 5 bases and J by 9 bases, with 31 bases between the two germline ends. CDR1 is SQVTM, CDR2 ANQGSEA, per germline. The CDR3 loop spans 17 amino acids. This clonotype has more than one count but fewer than ten. The target antigen is unknown. Each CDR3 protein gets one entry after TCRdb re-called the reads with MiXCR. Of 600,000 to 700,000 distinct CDR3 sequences detected, around 32% appear once; the ten largest clones hold around a sixth. The chain uses TRBV29-1 and TRBJ1-1; D not resolved. The source was cultured PBMCs, collected from culture after CMV antigen stimulation. The sequence derives from a human donor in good health (CMV status not recorded). Some clones in this sample may be carry-over from other donors' samples. In nucleotides, the CDR3 is TGCAGCGTTCCCGGCCGCACGCAATCTGGGCGAGTGGGCAAAGCTTTCTTT. Translation gives CSVPGRTQSGRVGKAFF.